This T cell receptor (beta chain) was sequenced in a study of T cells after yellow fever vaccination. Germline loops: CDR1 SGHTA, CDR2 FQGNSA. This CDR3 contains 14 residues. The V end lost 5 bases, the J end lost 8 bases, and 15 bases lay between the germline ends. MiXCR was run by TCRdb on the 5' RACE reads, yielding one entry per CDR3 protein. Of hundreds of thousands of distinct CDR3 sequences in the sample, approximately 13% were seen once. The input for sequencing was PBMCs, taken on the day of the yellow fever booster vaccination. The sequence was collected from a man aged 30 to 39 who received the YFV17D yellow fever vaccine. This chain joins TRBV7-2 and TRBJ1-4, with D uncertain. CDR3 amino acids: CASSLTPRAEKLFF. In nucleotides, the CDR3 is TGTGCCAGCAGCCTCACCCCGCGGGCCGAAAAACTGTTTTTT.